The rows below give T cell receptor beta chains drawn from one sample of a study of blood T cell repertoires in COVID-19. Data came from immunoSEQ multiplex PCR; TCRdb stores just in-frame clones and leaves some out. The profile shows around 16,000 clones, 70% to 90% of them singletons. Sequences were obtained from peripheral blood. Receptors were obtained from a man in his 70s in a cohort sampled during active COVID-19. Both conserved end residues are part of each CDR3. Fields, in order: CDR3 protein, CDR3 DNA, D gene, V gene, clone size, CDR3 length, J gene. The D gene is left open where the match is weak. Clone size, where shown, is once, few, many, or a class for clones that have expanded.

CDR3aa: CATSRGLAGETQYF
CDR3nt: TGTGCCACCAGCAGAGGACTAGCGGGAGAGACCCAGTACTTC
d_gene: TRBD2
v_gene: TRBV15
abundance: .
len: 14
j_gene: TRBJ2-5

CDR3aa: CASSYEGETQYF
CDR3nt: TGTGCCAGCAGTTACGAGGGAGAGACCCAGTACTTC
d_gene: .
v_gene: TRBV6-6
abundance: .
len: 12
j_gene: TRBJ2-5

CDR3aa: CASSQDKSSGNTIYF
CDR3nt: TGTGCCAGCAGCCAAGATAAGAGCTCTGGAAACACCATATATTTT
d_gene: .
v_gene: TRBV4-2
abundance: .
len: 15
j_gene: TRBJ1-3

CDR3aa: CASSLQGVNTEAFF
CDR3nt: TGTGCCAGCAGCTTGCAGGGGGTGAACACTGAAGCTTTCTTT
d_gene: TRBD1
v_gene: TRBV5-4
abundance: .
len: 14
j_gene: TRBJ1-1

CDR3aa: CASSPRGFGEETQYF
CDR3nt: TGTGCCAGCTCGCCTAGGGGGTTTGGGGAAGAGACCCAGTACTTC
d_gene: .
v_gene: TRBV18
abundance: .
len: 15
j_gene: TRBJ2-5

CDR3aa: CASRGGHEQYF
CDR3nt: TGTGCCAGCAGAGGAGGGCACGAGCAGTACTTC
d_gene: .
v_gene: TRBV14
abundance: .
len: 11
j_gene: TRBJ2-7

CDR3aa: CASSFRGGTGTGELFF
CDR3nt: TGTGCCAGCAGTTTTCGGGGGGGGACCGGCACCGGGGAGCTGTTTTTT
d_gene: TRBD2
v_gene: TRBV27
abundance: .
len: 16
j_gene: TRBJ2-2

CDR3aa: CASSFRTSGVSYNEQFF
CDR3nt: TGTGCCAGCAGTTTTAGGACTAGCGGGGTCTCCTACAATGAGCAGTTCTTC
d_gene: TRBD2
v_gene: TRBV27
abundance: .
len: 17
j_gene: TRBJ2-1

CDR3aa: CASSLGQTPALHF
CDR3nt: TGTGCCAGCAGCCTGGGACAGACCCCGGCCCTCCACTTT
d_gene: TRBD1
v_gene: TRBV28
abundance: .
len: 13
j_gene: TRBJ1-6

CDR3aa: CAIRDRVFEQYF
CDR3nt: TGTGCCATACGGGACAGGGTTTTCGAGCAGTACTTC
d_gene: TRBD1
v_gene: TRBV12-3/TRBV12-4
abundance: .
len: 12
j_gene: TRBJ2-7

CDR3aa: CASKGLATAYNSPLHF
CDR3nt: TGTGCCAGCAAGGGACTGGCGACAGCCTATAATTCACCCCTCCACTTT
d_gene: .
v_gene: TRBV27
abundance: .
len: 16
j_gene: TRBJ1-6

CDR3aa: CASSQVSAGGYEQYF
CDR3nt: TGTGCCAGCAGCCAAGTAAGCGCGGGAGGCTACGAGCAGTACTTC
d_gene: TRBD2
v_gene: TRBV3-1/TRBV3-2
abundance: .
len: 15
j_gene: TRBJ2-7

CDR3aa: CAWTGQGDYQPQHF
CDR3nt: TGTGCCTGGACGGGACAGGGGGACTATCAGCCCCAGCATTTT
d_gene: TRBD1
v_gene: TRBV30
abundance: .
len: 14
j_gene: TRBJ1-5

CDR3aa: CATSRIDGQGPGTQYF
CDR3nt: TGTGCCACCAGCAGAATCGATGGTCAGGGCCCGGGGACCCAGTACTTC
d_gene: .
v_gene: TRBV15
abundance: .
len: 16
j_gene: TRBJ2-5

CDR3aa: CASSIGSGAPGPQHF
CDR3nt: TGTGCCAGTAGTATAGGGTCAGGGGCCCCAGGTCCCCAGCATTTT
d_gene: .
v_gene: TRBV19
abundance: few
len: 15
j_gene: TRBJ1-5

CDR3aa: CASSYGPGQTYEQYF
CDR3nt: TGTGCCAGCAGTTATGGCCCGGGACAGACATACGAGCAGTACTTC
d_gene: TRBD1
v_gene: TRBV6-2/TRBV6-3
abundance: .
len: 15
j_gene: TRBJ2-7

CDR3aa: CASSVEVAEIYEQYF
CDR3nt: TGTGCCAGCAGCGTAGAGGTAGCGGAAATCTACGAGCAGTACTTC
d_gene: .
v_gene: TRBV9
abundance: .
len: 15
j_gene: TRBJ2-7

CDR3aa: CASSKNPTSKETQYF
CDR3nt: TGTGCCAGCAGCAAAAACCCGACTAGCAAAGAGACCCAGTACTTC
d_gene: TRBD2
v_gene: TRBV7-2
abundance: once
len: 15
j_gene: TRBJ2-5

CDR3aa: CASSLQGDAGYTF
CDR3nt: TGTGCCAGCAGTTTACAAGGGGATGCTGGCTACACCTTC
d_gene: .
v_gene: TRBV12-3/TRBV12-4
abundance: .
len: 13
j_gene: TRBJ1-2

CDR3aa: CASSGVGNTEAFF
CDR3nt: TGTGCCAGCAGCGGAGTGGGGAACACTGAAGCTTTCTTT
d_gene: .
v_gene: TRBV12-3/TRBV12-4
abundance: .
len: 13
j_gene: TRBJ1-1

CDR3aa: CASSNSGTGYSGANVLTF
CDR3nt: TGTGCCAGCAGCAACTCCGGGACAGGGTACTCTGGGGCCAACGTCCTGACTTTC
d_gene: .
v_gene: TRBV21-1
abundance: .
len: 18
j_gene: TRBJ2-6

CDR3aa: CASSDRTSGTNNEQFF
CDR3nt: TGTGCCAGCAGCGACCGGACTAGCGGGACGAACAATGAGCAGTTCTTC
d_gene: TRBD2
v_gene: TRBV9
abundance: .
len: 16
j_gene: TRBJ2-1

CDR3aa: CAWSGRTGGGPPLREQYF
CDR3nt: TGTGCCTGGAGTGGGAGGACAGGGGGCGGCCCCCCTCTAAGGGAGCAGTACTTC
d_gene: TRBD1
v_gene: TRBV30
abundance: .
len: 18
j_gene: TRBJ2-7

CDR3aa: CASSSLAGGPRTDTQYF
CDR3nt: TGCGCCAGCAGCTCCCTAGCGGGAGGGCCTCGCACAGATACGCAGTATTTT
d_gene: TRBD2
v_gene: TRBV5-1
abundance: once
len: 17
j_gene: TRBJ2-3

CDR3aa: CASSPTRTDNTEAFF
CDR3nt: TGTGCCAGCAGCCCAACTCGGACAGACAACACTGAAGCTTTCTTT
d_gene: .
v_gene: TRBV7-9
abundance: .
len: 15
j_gene: TRBJ1-1

CDR3aa: CASSASGTYQETQYF
CDR3nt: TGTGCCAGCAGCGCTAGCGGGACGTACCAAGAGACCCAGTACTTC
d_gene: TRBD2
v_gene: TRBV7-2
abundance: .
len: 15
j_gene: TRBJ2-5

CDR3aa: CASRLASGRSYNEQFF
CDR3nt: TGCGCCAGCAGGCTAGCTAGCGGGAGATCTTACAATGAGCAGTTCTTC
d_gene: TRBD2
v_gene: TRBV5-1
abundance: .
len: 16
j_gene: TRBJ2-1

CDR3aa: CASSPLATGRETQYF
CDR3nt: TGTGCCAGCAGCCCCCTTGCGACAGGGAGAGAGACCCAGTACTTC
d_gene: TRBD1
v_gene: TRBV11-2
abundance: .
len: 15
j_gene: TRBJ2-5

CDR3aa: CASSPSSGRGETQYF
CDR3nt: TGTGCCAGCAGTCCTTCTAGCGGGAGGGGGGAGACCCAGTACTTC
d_gene: TRBD2
v_gene: TRBV7-7
abundance: once
len: 15
j_gene: TRBJ2-5

CDR3aa: CASSLGDNNQPQHF
CDR3nt: TGTGCCAGCAGCTTAGGGGACAACAATCAGCCCCAGCATTTT
d_gene: .
v_gene: TRBV7-6
abundance: .
len: 14
j_gene: TRBJ1-5

CDR3aa: CAWSSGQAGTGELFF
CDR3nt: TGTGCCTGGAGTTCGGGACAGGCGGGGACCGGGGAGCTGTTTTTT
d_gene: TRBD1
v_gene: TRBV30
abundance: .
len: 15
j_gene: TRBJ2-2

CDR3aa: CASSPPAGRLTDTQYF
CDR3nt: TGTGCCAGTAGCCCACCAGCGGGGAGGCTCACAGATACGCAGTATTTT
d_gene: TRBD2
v_gene: TRBV19
abundance: .
len: 16
j_gene: TRBJ2-3

CDR3aa: CASSIGSSASYEQYF
CDR3nt: TGTGCCAGTAGTATAGGATCTAGCGCTAGCTACGAGCAGTACTTC
d_gene: .
v_gene: TRBV19
abundance: few
len: 15
j_gene: TRBJ2-7

CDR3aa: CATTATGPSKNIQYF
CDR3nt: TGTGCCACTACCGCGACAGGGCCATCCAAAAACATTCAGTACTTC
d_gene: TRBD1
v_gene: TRBV28
abundance: .
len: 15
j_gene: TRBJ2-4

CDR3aa: CASRKGTSGYNEQFF
CDR3nt: TGTGCCAGCAGGAAGGGAACTAGCGGCTACAATGAGCAGTTCTTC
d_gene: TRBD2
v_gene: TRBV6-5
abundance: .
len: 15
j_gene: TRBJ2-1

CDR3aa: CASSRAGGTGRGEQFF
CDR3nt: TGTGCCAGCAGCAGGGCTGGTGGGACAGGGCGGGGTGAGCAGTTCTTC
d_gene: TRBD1
v_gene: TRBV7-9
abundance: .
len: 16
j_gene: TRBJ2-1

CDR3aa: CASSVRGMGYSPLHF
CDR3nt: TGTGCCAGCAGTGTCCGGGGGATGGGTTATTCACCCCTCCACTTT
d_gene: .
v_gene: TRBV28
abundance: .
len: 15
j_gene: TRBJ1-6